The clone carrying this TCR beta chain showed up just a few times. This sample is part of a study of response to subunit inactivated influenza vaccine. TCRdb re-called the RT-PCR reads with MiXCR, one entry per CDR3 protein. This sample has about 570,000 distinct CDR3 sequences; roughly 12% occur once, and the top ten carry approximately 10%. The data were also submitted as part of a second study, on T cells expressing NK-cell markers. That source adds: What made the TCR beta cDNA was 5'RACE template switching with UMIs.

Sequencing was performed on PBMCs from blood, taken on the day of vaccination. This receptor was identified in a man aged 50 or older who received an inactivated influenza vaccine.

This chain's CDR3 is CASSQDLTRRGPRTYNEQFF. The CDR3 nucleotides are TGCGCCAGCAGCCAAGATCTGACCAGGCGTGGTCCTAGAACCTACAATGAGCAGTTCTTC. The gene calls are TRBV4-1 and TRBJ2-1, with D hard to call. V dropped 0 bases and J dropped 2 bases, with 23 bases sitting between them. CDR1 and CDR2 (germline): MGHRA, YSYEKL. This CDR3 has 20 amino acids.